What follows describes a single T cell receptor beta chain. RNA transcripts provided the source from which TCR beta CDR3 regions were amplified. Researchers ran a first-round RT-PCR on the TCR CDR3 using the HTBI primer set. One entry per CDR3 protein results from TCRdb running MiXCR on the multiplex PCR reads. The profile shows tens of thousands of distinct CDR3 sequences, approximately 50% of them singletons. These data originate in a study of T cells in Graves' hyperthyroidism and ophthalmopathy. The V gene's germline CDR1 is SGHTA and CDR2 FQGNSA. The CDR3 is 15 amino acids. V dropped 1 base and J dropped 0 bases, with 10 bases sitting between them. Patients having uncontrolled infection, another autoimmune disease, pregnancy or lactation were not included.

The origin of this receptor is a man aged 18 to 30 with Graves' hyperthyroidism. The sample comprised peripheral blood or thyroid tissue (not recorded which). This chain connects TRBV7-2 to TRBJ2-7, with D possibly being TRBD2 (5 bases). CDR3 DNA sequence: TGTGCCAGCAGCTTAGGAGCGGTGAGCTCCTACGAGCAGTACTTC. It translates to CASSLGAVSSYEQYF.